The 27 T cell receptor beta chains given below trace back to one sample, sequenced in a study of molecular identifiers for immune sequencing clone quantification. One entry per CDR3 protein, called by TCRdb with MiXCR from the PCR reads. The data hold under 800,000 distinct CDR3 sequences, with about 25% observed a single time. Sequencing input: naive CD8+ T cells from blood, with Jurkat cell RNA spiked in. Subset specified: FACS-sorted CD8+CD4-CCR7+CD45RA+ naive T cells. The receptors here all came from a human donor in good health. Some libraries in this study had Jurkat cell RNA spiked in.

This clonotype showed up many times. The chain links TRBV13 to TRBJ2-3; maybe TRBD2 (5 bases). The germline V and J ends were trimmed by 5 bases and 4 bases, with 19 bases remaining between them. The CDR3 consists of 16 residues. Germline CDR1 is PRHDT and CDR2 is FYEKMQ (reference sequence). CDR3 sequence (DNA): TGTGCCAGCAGCCCTGGTCTTAGCGTGGTTGCAGATACGCAGTATTTT. Protein: CASSPGLSVVADTQYF.

This clonotype has just one count. The rearrangement joins TRBV19 to TRBJ2-7; D call uncertain. The CDR3 length is 15 residues. V was trimmed by 0 bases and J by 2 bases, leaving 11 bases between them. The germline V gene has CDR1 LNHDA and CDR2 SQIVND (reference sequence). Here the CDR3 reads CASSIEAELTYEQYF. The CDR3 region has the DNA TGTGCCAGTAGTATAGAGGCGGAACTGACCTACGAGCAGTACTTC. Together with reference TRBV19 and TRBJ2-7, the CDR3 gives the full variable domain: DGGITQSPKYLFRKEGQNVTLSCEQNLNHDAMYWYRQDPGQGLRLIYYSQIVNDFQKGDIAEGYSVSREKKESFPLTVTSAQKNPTAFYLCASSIEAELTYEQYFGPGTRLTVT.

DNA of the CDR3: TGTGCCAGCAGGGGAGATTTCTATGGCTACACCTTC. This sequence encodes CASRGDFYGYTF. The rearrangement joins TRBV6-1 to TRBJ1-2; D uncertain. Germline loops: CDR1 MNHNS, CDR2 SASEGT. The CDR3 extends over 12 amino acids. The V end was cut by 6 bases, the J end by 4 bases, with 9 bases between.

The V and J genes are TRBV12-3 or TRBV12-4 and TRBJ1-5; the match to TRBD1 covers 10 bases. This CDR3 has 14 amino acids. V was pared by 5 bases and J by 7 bases, with 5 bases of the junction left unmatched. The CDR3 sequence is CASSGTGDPQPQHF. The CDR3, as DNA: TGTGCCAGCAGTGGGACAGGGGACCCCCAGCCCCAGCATTTT.

The genes are TRBV15 and TRBJ2-7, with D possibly being TRBD2 (6 bases). Germline loops: CDR1 LNHNV, CDR2 YYDKDF (reference sequence). V was clipped by 0 bases and J by 3 bases, with 18 bases between them. The CDR3 covers 17 residues. CDR3 residues: CATSRDHWAQEGYEQYV. CDR3 DNA: TGTGCCACCAGCAGAGATCATTGGGCACAGGAGGGCTACGAGCAGTACGTC.

This clonotype has ten or more counts. The chain recombines TRBV20-1 with TRBJ2-7, with D tentatively TRBD2 (5 bases). CDR3 length: 15 residues. V gave up 3 bases and J gave up 0 bases, with 15 bases separating them. Germline CDR1 DFQATT, CDR2 SNEGSKA (reference sequence). The CDR3 coding sequence is TGCAGTGCTAGGGACCTGGGAGTTGTCTCCTACGAGCAGTACTTC. This gives the protein CSARDLGVVSYEQYF.

This clonotype was seen at least ten times. V and J are TRBV6-5 and TRBJ1-2; D remains ambiguous. The CDR3 is made up of 15 amino acids. V gave up 1 base and J gave up 2 bases, with 11 bases separating them. Germline CDR1 is MNHEY and CDR2 is SVGAGI. The CDR3 nucleotides read TGTGCCAGCAGTTACTACGCTCGAGTCAACTATGGCTACACCTTC. This codes for CASSYYARVNYGYTF.

This clonotype was recorded at least ten times. The V gene is TRBV7-8, the J gene TRBJ1-5; D ambiguous. V was clipped by 3 bases and J by 1 base, with 16 bases between them. The CDR3 length is 17 residues. Germline assignment: CDR1 SGHVS and CDR2 FQNEAQ. CDR3 sequence (DNA): TGTGCCAGCAGCTTGTTCCTAGACACCCTGAGCAATCAGCCCCAGCATTTT. Amino acid sequence: CASSLFLDTLSNQPQHF.

V and J are TRBV20-1 and TRBJ1-1; D is unresolved. Looked up from germline, CDR1 is DFQATT and CDR2 is SNEGSKA (reference sequence). V lost 2 bases, J lost 0 bases, and 7 bases lay in between. This CDR3 has 13 amino acids. Here the CDR3 reads CSARIVMNTEAFF. The CDR3 DNA reads as TGCAGTGCTAGAATAGTTATGAACACTGAAGCTTTCTTT.

This clonotype was observed a handful of times. The chain uses TRBV20-1 and TRBJ2-1, with 12 bases aligning to TRBD2. CDR3 size: 16 residues. V lost 0 bases to trimming and J lost 7 bases; unmatched junction nucleotides: 7. Germline V gene sequence: CDR1 DFQATT, CDR2 SNEGSKA (reference sequence). CDR3 coding DNA: TGCAGTGCTAGAGATAGGGCTAGCGGGAGGGAAAATGAGCAGTTCTTC. Protein: CSARDRASGRENEQFF.

The chain combines TRBV30 with TRBJ2-7; 10 bases are a match to TRBD1. The CDR3 is 13 amino acids. Losses at the gene ends were 8 bases for V and 2 bases for J; bases not matched to a gene: 6. From germline, CDR1 is GTSNPN and CDR2 SVGIG (reference sequence). This chain's CDR3 is CASRQGAAYEQYF. In DNA, the CDR3 is TGTGCCAGTAGACAGGGGGCGGCCTACGAGCAGTACTTC.

This chain links TRBV7-9 with TRBJ1-2, with D hard to call. The V end lost 1 base, the J end lost 4 bases, and 10 bases lay between the germline ends. Germline values: CDR1 SEHNR, CDR2 FQNEAQ (reference sequence). The CDR3 spans 14 residues. CDR3 in amino acids: CASSLEDYLYGYTF. The CDR3 DNA reads as TGTGCCAGCAGCTTAGAAGACTACCTCTATGGCTACACCTTC.

On this clonotype itself: Given a much more abundant clone one base away, this may be a read error. This rearrangement joins TRBV10-3 to TRBJ2-6; the D gene is possibly TRBD1 (5 bases). The germline V gene encodes CDR1 ENHRY and CDR2 SYGVKD. There are 16 residues in the CDR3. The CDR3 loop is CAIRSVLSSGANVPTF. DNA for the CDR3: TGTGCCATCCGGTCTGTTTTAAGCTCTGGGGCCAACGTCCCGACTTTC.

This clonotype was seen many times. Germline and junction disagree at one end, which may indicate a read error. The chain recombines TRBV5-4 with TRBJ1-1; D not resolved. The CDR3 covers 14 residues. Germline CDR1 is SGHNT and CDR2 is YYREEE (reference sequence). The CDR3 spells CASSKGWGDPDAFF. The CDR3 DNA reads TGTGCCAGCAGCAAAGGTTGGGGAGACCCTGATGCTTTCTTT.

In this sample, this clonotype turned up many times. An end of the junction differs from the germline gene, which may be a read error. J is TRBJ2-1 and V is TRBV9, with D possibly matching TRBD1 (6 bases). The CDR3 totals 12 residues. Germline CDR1 reads SGDLS; CDR2 reads YYNGEE. Here the CDR3 DNA reads TGCGCCAGCAGCCAAGGGGGCAATGAGCAGTTCTTC. It is translated as CASSQGGNEQFF.

This clonotype was detected ten times or more. The V call is TRBV5-4, the J call TRBJ2-6; D is unclear. The germline gives CDR1 SGHNT, CDR2 YYREEE (reference sequence). V dropped 0 bases and J dropped 4 bases, with 8 bases sitting between them. There are 15 residues in the CDR3. CDR3 in DNA: TGTGCCAGCAGCTTGGGTCAGGCCGGGGCCAACGTCCTGACTTTC. It codes for CASSLGQAGANVLTF.

As to this clonotype: A much larger clone lies a single base off, so this may be a read error. This chain links TRBV4-3 with TRBJ1-1, with a weak D call TRBD1 (6 bases). Germline CDR1 reads LGHNA; CDR2 reads YSLEER. Trimming pared 4 bases from V and 7 bases from J, leaving 16 bases between. The CDR3 is 14 residues long. The CDR3 here is CASSPNWQGIEAFF. Written as DNA, the CDR3 is TGCGCCAGCAGCCCCAACTGGCAGGGGATTGAAGCTTTCTTT.

This clonotype was counted between two and nine times. The chain employs TRBV3-2 and TRBJ1-2. TRBV3-2 counts as a pseudogene. This CDR3 has 15 amino acids. The CDR3 here is CASNEQSLANYGYTF. The DNA of the CDR3 is TGTGCCAGCAATGAACAGTCACTAGCTAACTATGGCTACACCTTC.

This clonotype was recorded only once. A much larger clone differs from this one at a single base, so this may be a read error. The chain couples TRBV7-2 to TRBJ1-1, with D possibly being TRBD1 (5 bases). The CDR3 has 14 amino acids. V shed 4 bases and J shed 6 bases, with 15 bases lying between them. Germline assignment: CDR1 SGHTA and CDR2 FQGNSA. CDR3 nucleotide sequence: TGTGCCAGCAGCTCCGGGGCCCCCGGCGCTGAAGCTTTCTTT. Translating gives CASSSGAPGAEAFF.

Turning to this clonotype: At one of its ends the junction is not consistent with the germline gene, which may arise from a read error. The CDR3 spells CANSLGPSSEPSF. CDR3 nucleotide sequence: TGTGCCAACAGTCTCGGGCCCTCCTCCGAGCCGTCCTTC. The chain recombines TRBV6-2 or TRBV6-3 with TRBJ2-7; D gene unclear. The germline gives CDR1 MNHEY, CDR2 SVGEGT. The CDR3 has 13 amino acids.

This clonotype has at least ten counts. The chain employs TRBV19 and TRBJ2-7; either TRBD1 or TRBD2 may fit D (5 bases each). Trimming cost V 5 bases and J 5 bases, with 13 bases left between them. CDR3 length: 13 amino acids. Germline assignment: CDR1 LNHDA and CDR2 SQIVND (reference sequence). DNA for the CDR3: TGTGCCAGTAGTTCGGGACGCTACGACGAGCAGTACTTC. It translates to CASSSGRYDEQYF.

Only a few counts were recorded for this clonotype. The chain couples TRBV5-1 to TRBJ2-7; the D gene could be TRBD1 or TRBD2 (5 bases each). Deletions cut 1 base from V and 5 bases from J, with 16 bases between. The germline gives CDR1 SGHRS, CDR2 YFSETQ. This CDR3 comprises 15 residues. The CDR3 sequence: CASSLYRGGMNEQYF. The DNA of the CDR3 is TGCGCCAGCAGCTTGTATCGTGGGGGAATGAACGAGCAGTACTTC.

This chain connects TRBV12-3 or TRBV12-4 to TRBJ2-5; TRBD2 is a possible D gene (7 bases). There are 14 residues in the CDR3. V was clipped by 6 bases and J by 5 bases, with 16 bases between them. This CDR3 reads CASSQPRGGETQYF. Here the CDR3 DNA reads TGTGCCAGCAGCCAACCCAGGGGAGGGGAGACCCAGTACTTC.

There are many counts of this clonotype. This rearrangement joins TRBV11-2 to TRBJ2-1; TRBD2 agrees at 9 bases. The length of the CDR3 is 15 residues. V lost 3 bases to trimming and J lost 4 bases; unmatched junction nucleotides: 4. Germline V gene sequence: CDR1 SGHAT, CDR2 FQNNGV. CDR3 DNA: TGTGCCAGCAGCTTCGGGACTAGCTCTTACAATGAGCAGTTCTTC. This translates into CASSFGTSSYNEQFF.

A remark on this clonotype: The junction departs from the called germline gene at one end, perhaps through a read error. This CDR3 is CASSLENNSPLHF. The CDR3 DNA reads TGTGCCAGCAGTTTGGAAAATAATTCACCCCTCCACTTT. The chain employs TRBV5-6 and TRBJ1-6; D ambiguous. The germline V gene encodes CDR1 SGHDT and CDR2 YYEEEE. This CDR3 spans 13 amino acids.

J is TRBJ2-7 and V is TRBV4-1; TRBD1 agrees at 9 bases. Germline V CDR1 and CDR2: MGHRA, YSYEKL. V gave up 1 base and J gave up 0 bases; unmatched junction bases: 10. This CDR3 is 18 amino acids long. CDR3 nucleotide sequence: TGCGCCAGCAGCCAAGTTTTTTTAGGGACAGGGTTCTCCTACGAGCAGTACTTC. As protein: CASSQVFLGTGFSYEQYF.

This clonotype came up many times. At one end the junction does not follow the germline gene, possibly because of a read error. V gene TRBV5-1 combines with J gene TRBJ2-5; a weak D match, TRBD2 (5 bases). From germline, CDR1 is SGHRS and CDR2 YFSETQ. This CDR3 region has 14 residues. The CDR3 coding sequence is TGTGCCAGCAGCTTAGGCGCTCGGGGAGAGACCCAGTACTTC. It encodes CASSLGARGETQYF.